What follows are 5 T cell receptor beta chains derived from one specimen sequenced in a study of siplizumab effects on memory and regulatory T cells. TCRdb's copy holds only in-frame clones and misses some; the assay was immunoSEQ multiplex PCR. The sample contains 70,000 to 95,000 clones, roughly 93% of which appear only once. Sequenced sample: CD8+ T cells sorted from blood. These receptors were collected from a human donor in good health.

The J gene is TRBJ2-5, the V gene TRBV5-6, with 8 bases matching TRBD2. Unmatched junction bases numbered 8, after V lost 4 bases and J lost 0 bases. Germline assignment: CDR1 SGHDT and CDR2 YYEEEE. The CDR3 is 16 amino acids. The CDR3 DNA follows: TGTGCCAGCAGCCTCCCGGGCGGGGGGTACCAAGAGACCCAGTACTTC. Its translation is CASSLPGGGYQETQYF.

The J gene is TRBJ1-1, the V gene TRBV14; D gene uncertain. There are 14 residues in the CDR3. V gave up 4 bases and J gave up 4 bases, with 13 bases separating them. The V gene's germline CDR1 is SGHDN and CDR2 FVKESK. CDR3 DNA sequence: TGTGCCAGCAGCCCCTATTGGGGTAGCACTGAAGCTTTCTTT. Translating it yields CASSPYWGSTEAFF.

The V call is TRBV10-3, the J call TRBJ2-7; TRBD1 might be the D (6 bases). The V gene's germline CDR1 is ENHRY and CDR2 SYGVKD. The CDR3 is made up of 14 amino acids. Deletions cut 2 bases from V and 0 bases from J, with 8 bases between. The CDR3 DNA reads TGTGCCATCAGTGAGGGGGACATCTCCTACGAGCAGTACTTC. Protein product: CAISEGDISYEQYF.

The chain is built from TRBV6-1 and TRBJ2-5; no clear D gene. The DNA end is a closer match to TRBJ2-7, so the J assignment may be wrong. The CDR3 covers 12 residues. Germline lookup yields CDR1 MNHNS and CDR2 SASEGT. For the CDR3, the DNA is TGTGCCAGCGGGTTCAACTCCTACGAGCAGTACTTC. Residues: CASGFNSYEQYF.

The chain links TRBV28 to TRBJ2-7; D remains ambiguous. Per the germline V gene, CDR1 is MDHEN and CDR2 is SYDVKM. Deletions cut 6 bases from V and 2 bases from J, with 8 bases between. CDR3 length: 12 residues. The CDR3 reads CASRADPYEQYF. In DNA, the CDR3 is TGTGCCAGCAGGGCAGATCCCTACGAGCAGTACTTC.